Following are 28 T cell receptor beta chains from one sample sequenced in a study of blood T cell repertoires in COVID-19. Some clones are missing from TCRdb's copy, which holds only in-frame ones; the method was immunoSEQ multiplex PCR. This table holds 110,000 to 150,000 clones, about nine tenths found once. The sequenced sample was PBMCs or T cells enriched from blood (not recorded which). These receptors originate from a man aged 50 or older who had recovered from COVID-19.

DNA for the CDR3: TGCGCCAGCAGCTTGAGCTTGAGCTCCTACAATGAGCAGTTCTTC. This translates into CASSLSLSSYNEQFF. This chain links TRBV5-1 with TRBJ2-1; D remains unclear. Per germline, CDR1 SGHRS and CDR2 YFSETQ. This CDR3 comprises 15 residues. The V gene lost 1 base and the J gene lost 0 bases, with 8 bases spanning the gap.

This clone has only a few counts. The CDR3 DNA reads as TGCGCCAGCAGATCCGGGACAGGGGGCGAAAAACTGTTTTTT. Translated, it gives CASRSGTGGEKLFF. The V call is TRBV5-1, the J call TRBJ1-4; 12 bases match TRBD1. Germline V gives CDR1 SGHRS, CDR2 YFSETQ. The CDR3 has 14 amino acids. V shed 5 bases and J 8 bases; nucleotides not matched to a gene: 4. The variable domain in full, completed from reference TRBV5-1 and TRBJ1-4, reads KAGVTQTPRYLIKTRGQQVTLSCSPISGHRSVSWYQQTPGQGLQFLFEYFSETQRNKGNFPGRFSGRQFSNSRSEMNVSTLELGDSALYLCASRSGTGGEKLFFGSGTQLSVL.

The chain employs TRBV2 and TRBJ2-7; possibly TRBD1 for D (7 bases). V lost 7 bases and J lost 4, with 17 bases in between. This CDR3 is built from 14 residues. Germline V lookup: CDR1 SNHLY, CDR2 FYNNEI. In DNA form, the CDR3 reads TGTGCCAGCACCCGGGGGACAGAGTTTTACGAGCAGTACGTC. Protein sequence: CASTRGTEFYEQYV.

The chain is built from TRBV2 and TRBJ1-2, with D perhaps matching TRBD1 (5 bases). V lost 0 bases to trimming and J lost 8 bases, with 13 bases between them. CDR3 size: 14 residues. The germline V gene encodes CDR1 SNHLY and CDR2 FYNNEI. CDR3 in amino acids: CASSEADPGLGYTF. The CDR3, as DNA: TGTGCCAGCAGTGAAGCTGACCCAGGGTTGGGCTACACCTTC.

V usage is TRBV28 and J usage is TRBJ1-2; 12 bases match TRBD1. With 6 bases clipped from V and 8 bases from J, the junction kept 10 bases outside the gene matches. The CDR3 is 15 amino acids. CDR1 is MDHEN, CDR2 SYDVKM, per germline. CDR3 residues: CASSTTGQGAGGYTF. CDR3 DNA sequence: TGTGCCAGCAGCACCACGGGACAGGGGGCGGGGGGCTACACCTTC.

This chain connects TRBV7-2 to TRBJ1-5; no definite D call. The germline V and J ends were trimmed by 2 bases and 4 bases, with 9 bases remaining between them. Germline V CDR1 and CDR2: SGHTA, FQGNSA. This CDR3 comprises 14 residues. CDR3 nucleotide sequence: TGTGCCAGCAGCTTATACCCTGAGAATCAGCCCCAGCATTTT. It translates to CASSLYPENQPQHF. The whole variable domain, filled in from reference TRBV7-2 and TRBJ1-5, reads GAGVSQSPSNKVTEKGKDVELRCDPISGHTALYWYRQSLGQGLEFLIYFQGNSAPDKSGLPSDRFSAERTGGSVSTLTIQRTQQEDSAVYLCASSLYPENQPQHFGDGTRLSIL.

This chain joins TRBV5-1 and TRBJ2-5, with 7 bases identical to TRBD2. Germline V gene lookup returns CDR1 SGHRS and CDR2 YFSETQ. Germline trimming cut 3 bases from V and 0 bases from J; bases unmatched to any gene: 8. The CDR3 runs 16 residues. The CDR3 loop reads CASSYGLVSYQETQYF. Here the CDR3 DNA reads TGCGCCAGCAGCTACGGACTAGTGTCGTACCAAGAGACCCAGTACTTC.

V gene TRBV28 combines with J gene TRBJ1-3, with 7 bases fitting TRBD1. Germline CDR1 and CDR2: MDHEN and SYDVKM. The CDR3 is 17 amino acids. The junction had 11 bases not matched to a gene; V was cut back by 3 bases and J by 3 bases. CDR3 sequence reads: CASSFRTGARFGNTIYF. DNA for the CDR3: TGTGCCAGCAGTTTCAGAACAGGGGCTAGGTTTGGAAACACCATATATTTT.

The chain employs TRBV28 and TRBJ2-3, with D perhaps matching TRBD2 (5 bases). Trimming took off 6 bases at V and 6 bases at J, with 7 bases between the two ends. This CDR3 is built from 11 residues. Germline CDR1 and CDR2: MDHEN and SYDVKM. The CDR3: CASSRGDTQYF. CDR3 DNA sequence: TGTGCCAGCAGCCGAGGGGATACGCAGTATTTT. The full variable domain, in which reference TRBV28 and TRBJ2-3 provide the parts outside the CDR3, is DVKVTQSSRYLVKRTGEKVFLECVQDMDHENMFWYRQDPGLGLRLIYFSYDVKMKEKGDIPEGYSVSREKKERFSLILESASTNQTSMYLCASSRGDTQYFGPGTRLTVL.

The chain joins TRBV14 to TRBJ2-5; D may be TRBD1 (5 bases). Trimming took 4 bases from V and 3 from J, leaving 15 bases between them. The CDR3 runs 15 residues. CDR1 SGHDN and CDR2 FVKESK come from the germline V gene. CDR3 amino acids: CASSPNKVREETQYF. CDR3 nucleotides: TGTGCCAGCAGCCCAAACAAGGTCAGGGAAGAGACCCAGTACTTC. Combining the CDR3 with reference TRBV14 and TRBJ2-5 gives the whole variable domain EAGVTQFPSHSVIEKGQTVTLRCDPISGHDNLYWYRRVMGKEIKFLLHFVKESKQDESGMPNNRFLAERTGGTYSTLKVQPAELEDSGVYFCASSPNKVREETQYFGPGTRLLVL.

The V and J genes are TRBV28 and TRBJ1-3; 7 nucleotides line up with TRBD1. This CDR3 has 15 amino acids. V gave up 5 bases and J gave up 5 bases; unmatched junction bases: 9. CDR1 and CDR2 from the germline V gene are MDHEN and SYDVKM. CDR3 DNA: TGTGCCAGCAGTCCCGCCCAACAGGGGAGAAACACCATATATTTT. Amino acids: CASSPAQQGRNTIYF. Filled out from reference TRBV28 and TRBJ1-3, the complete variable domain reads DVKVTQSSRYLVKRTGEKVFLECVQDMDHENMFWYRQDPGLGLRLIYFSYDVKMKEKGDIPEGYSVSREKKERFSLILESASTNQTSMYLCASSPAQQGRNTIYFGEGSWLTVV.

The chain combines TRBV19 with TRBJ1-6; D not resolved. The CDR3 covers 16 residues. The germline gives CDR1 LNHDA, CDR2 SQIVND (reference sequence). Trimming left V 2 bases short and J 7 bases short, with 15 bases between. CDR3 in DNA: TGTGCCAGTAGTATAATCCCTCCTTCCGGGAATTCACCCCTCCACTTT. This encodes CASSIIPPSGNSPLHF.

The chain joins TRBV24-1 to TRBJ2-2, with 9 nucleotides matching TRBD2. V lost 0 bases and J lost 6; bases outside the gene matches: 4. The CDR3 is 16 residues long. Germline V gene data show CDR1 as KGHDR and CDR2 as SFDVKD. CDR3 in DNA: TGTGCCACCAGTGATTTGGTAGCGGGAGTCGCCGGGGAGCTGTTTTTT. Its protein product is CATSDLVAGVAGELFF.

A few counts support this clone. The genes are TRBV18 and TRBJ1-5; a weak D match, TRBD1 (6 bases). Trimming cost V 10 bases and J 0 bases, with 10 bases left between them. The CDR3 loop spans 13 amino acids. The germline CDR1 and CDR2 sequences are KGHSH and LQKENI. Here the CDR3 reads CATRQDSNQPQHF. The CDR3 coding sequence is TGTGCCACCAGACAGGATAGCAATCAGCCCCAGCATTTT. The variable domain in full, with the rest retrieved from reference TRBV18 and TRBJ1-5, is NAGVMQNPRHLVRRRGQEARLRCSPMKGHSHVYWYRQLPEEGLKFMVYLQKENIIDESGMPKERFSAEFPKEGPSILRIQQVVRGDSAAYFCATRQDSNQPQHFGDGTRLSIL.

This chain connects TRBV6-5 to TRBJ1-1; D is undetermined. The germline gives CDR1 MNHEY, CDR2 SVGAGI. The CDR3 covers 15 residues. V lost 2 bases, J lost 1 base, and 11 bases lay in between. CDR3 DNA: TGTGCCAGCAGTTACATCGGGGTGGGGAACACTGAAGCTTTCTTT. It encodes CASSYIGVGNTEAFF.

V and J are TRBV7-9 and TRBJ1-2; the match to TRBD1 covers 9 bases. V was clipped by 3 bases and J by 2 bases; unmatched bases: 7. CDR3 length: 16 amino acids. Germline CDR1 and CDR2: SEHNR and FQNEAQ (reference sequence). Here the CDR3 DNA reads TGTGCCAGCAGCTTGGACAGGGGAAGGGTAAACTATGGCTACACCTTC. Its translation is CASSLDRGRVNYGYTF.

This clone showed up just once. V gene TRBV28 combines with J gene TRBJ2-2; 14 bases are shared with TRBD2. The CDR3 is 20 residues long. The V gene's germline CDR1 is MDHEN and CDR2 SYDVKM. Trimming removed 5 bases from V and 6 bases from J; junction bases left unmatched: 17. CDR3 sequence (DNA): TGTGCCAGCAGTCTCTATTCCCCCGGGACTAGCGGGAGAAGGGCCGGGGAGCTGTTTTTT. This translates into CASSLYSPGTSGRRAGELFF.

The chain combines TRBV11-2 with TRBJ2-3, with 11 bases that match TRBD2. Germline-derived CDR1 and CDR2 are SGHAT and FQNNGV. The CDR3 runs to 19 residues. Trimming took 5 bases from V and 1 from J; bases not matched to a gene: 14. In DNA form, the CDR3 reads TGTGCCAGCAGCACCCCGATACTAGCGGGGGCCGGGGGCACAGATACGCAGTATTTT. Translation: CASSTPILAGAGGTDTQYF.

V gene TRBV19 combines with J gene TRBJ1-3; no firm D call. The CDR3 extends over 14 amino acids. Germline V gene sequence: CDR1 LNHDA, CDR2 SQIVND (reference sequence). Trimming took off 8 bases at V and 0 bases at J, with 11 bases between the two ends. The DNA for the CDR3 is TGTGCCAGTCTCCGGACTGCCTCTGGAAACACCATATATTTT. Amino acid sequence: CASLRTASGNTIYF.

This clone was detected once. This chain uses TRBV4-3 with TRBJ1-4; TRBD1 matches 10 bases. From germline, CDR1 is LGHNA and CDR2 YSLEER. The CDR3 length is 15 residues. The V gene end was trimmed by 5 bases and the J gene end by 4 bases; junction bases not matched to a gene: 4. In nucleotides, the CDR3 is TGCGCCAGCAGCGACAGGGGGCACGGTAATGAAAAACTGTTTTTT. Its translation: CASSDRGHGNEKLFF.

The chain recombines TRBV11-2 with TRBJ2-7; D is perhaps TRBD2 (6 bases). The CDR3 is made up of 13 amino acids. V lost 4 bases to trimming and J lost 4 bases, with 11 bases between them. CDR1 is SGHAT, CDR2 FQNNGV, per germline. In DNA form, the CDR3 reads TGTGCCAGCAGCTCGGGACTTAAGTACGAGCAGTACGTC. Translating it yields CASSSGLKYEQYV.

This clone was counted only a few times. This chain connects TRBV5-6 to TRBJ1-4, with 7 nucleotides matching TRBD1. From germline, CDR1 is SGHDT and CDR2 YYEEEE. The CDR3 runs to 16 residues. V lost 4 bases and J lost 7; bases outside the gene matches: 13. CDR3 residues: CASSVLQGIGGEKLFF. CDR3 bases: TGTGCCAGCAGCGTACTACAGGGGATAGGGGGTGAAAAACTGTTTTTT.

This sequence joins TRBV28 and TRBJ1-4; 7 positions match TRBD1. The germline V gene has CDR1 MDHEN and CDR2 SYDVKM. The CDR3 has 16 residues. V shed 2 bases, J shed 8 bases, and the junction held 11 bases outside the gene matches. Here the CDR3 reads CASSLGGNTGAEKLFF. CDR3 DNA: TGTGCCAGCAGTTTAGGGGGCAATACAGGGGCCGAAAAACTGTTTTTT.

The chain recombines TRBV3-1 (or the pseudogene TRBV3-2) with TRBJ2-1, with 7 bases lining up with TRBD2. CDR1 and CDR2 from the germline V gene are LGHDT and YNNKEL (reference sequence). The CDR3 spans 19 residues. J gave up 0 bases and V 1 base, and 12 bases lay outside the gene matches. The CDR3 protein is CASSQVWSPAGLSYNEQFF. DNA for the CDR3: TGTGCCAGCAGCCAAGTTTGGTCTCCAGCGGGACTCTCCTACAATGAGCAGTTCTTC.

The V and J genes are TRBV19 and TRBJ2-5; 9 bases are shared with TRBD2. The CDR3 spans 16 residues. With 5 bases clipped from V and 2 bases from J, the junction kept 9 bases outside the gene matches. Germline-derived CDR1 and CDR2 are LNHDA and SQIVND (reference sequence). CDR3 residues: CASSPQVAGGQETQYF. CDR3 DNA: TGTGCCAGTAGTCCCCAGGTGGCGGGGGGGCAAGAGACCCAGTACTTC.

This clone was picked up one time. This rearrangement joins TRBV5-5 to TRBJ1-6; tentatively, D is TRBD1 (5 bases). V lost 8 bases to trimming and J lost 7 bases, with 13 bases between them. The CDR3 sequence is 13 residues long. Per the germline V gene, CDR1 is SGHKS and CDR2 is YYEKEE (reference sequence). The CDR3 loop reads CASNGGDNSPLHF. The CDR3 DNA sequence: TGTGCCAGTAACGGGGGGGACAATTCACCCCTCCACTTT.

The chain couples TRBV28 to TRBJ1-3, with D perhaps matching TRBD1 (6 bases). This CDR3 has 13 amino acids. Trimming shortened V by 8 bases and J by 8 bases, and 16 bases separated the two germline ends. Germline V gene data show CDR1 as MDHEN and CDR2 as SYDVKM. The CDR3, as DNA: TGTGCCAGCGGGGGGGCCGGATGGGACACCATATATTTT. Amino acids: CASGGAGWDTIYF.

The chain joins TRBV15 to TRBJ1-1, with TRBD1 as a possible D gene (5 bases). The V end lost 7 bases, the J end lost 6 bases, and 15 bases lay between the germline ends. CDR1 and CDR2 (germline): LNHNV, YYDKDF (reference sequence). This CDR3 has 13 amino acids. The CDR3 here is CATTGSRVAEAFF. CDR3 nucleotides: TGTGCCACCACGGGCTCCAGGGTCGCTGAAGCTTTCTTT.